These 29 T cell receptor beta chains were all obtained from the same sample, sequenced in a study of vaccination effects on CD4 cells after COVID-19. These receptors have no identified antigens. The ViraFEST assay expanded antigen-specific CD4+ T cells with viral peptide pools before sequencing. Cultured cells yielded isolated CD4+ T cells after less than 11 days. Two doses of either BNT162b2 or mRNA-1273 were given to each participant. Sequencing was performed with immunoSEQ multiplex PCR; in TCRdb, only in-frame clones are kept and a portion is missing. This sample has 29,000 or so clones, with roughly 74% found just once. The sequenced sample was CD4+ T cells from PBMCs cultured with HCoV-OC43 spike peptides, obtained after COVID-19 vaccination. Subset in this sample: HCoV-OC43 spike overlapping peptide pool stimulation. These receptors came from a human donor who received a COVID-19 vaccine.

The rearrangement links TRBV14 to TRBJ2-3; perhaps D is TRBD1 or TRBD2 (5 bases each). Trimming stripped 3 bases from V and 4 bases from J, with 14 bases between. The CDR3 has 15 amino acids. The germline V gene encodes CDR1 SGHDN and CDR2 FVKESK. As DNA, the CDR3 is TGTGCCAGCAGCCACCGGGGCCAAGGAGCAGATACGCAGTATTTT. The encoded protein is CASSHRGQGADTQYF.

The V and J genes are TRBV18 and TRBJ1-1; the D is unclear. V lost 3 bases and J lost 4, with 15 bases in between. Germline V CDR1 and CDR2: KGHSH, LQKENI. The CDR3 has 15 amino acids. The CDR3 is CASSPPRASGTEAFF. In nucleotides, the CDR3 is TGTGCCAGCTCACCCCCCCGGGCTTCGGGCACTGAAGCTTTCTTT.

There are a few counts of this clone. This chain links TRBV10-3 with TRBJ2-7; TRBD1 matches 7 bases. V lost 0 bases, J lost 6 bases, and 5 bases stayed unmatched. The CDR3 contains 14 residues. Germline V gene data show CDR1 as ENHRY and CDR2 as SYGVKD. The CDR3 bases are TGTGCCATCAGTGAGTCGACAGGGTCAGCCGAGCAGTACTTC. This codes for CAISESTGSAEQYF.

V usage is TRBV27 and J usage is TRBJ2-3; D possibly corresponds to TRBD2 (5 bases). The germline V gene has CDR1 MNHEY and CDR2 SMNVEV (reference sequence). Trimming took off 6 bases at V and 1 base at J, with 20 bases between the two ends. CDR3 length equals 17 residues. The CDR3 sequence: CASSQLIGWERTDTQYF. DNA of the CDR3: TGTGCCAGCAGCCAACTGATTGGCTGGGAGCGCACAGATACGCAGTATTTT.

V is TRBV16 and J is TRBJ1-5, with a possible D match to TRBD1 (6 bases). CDR1 is KGHSY, CDR2 FQNENV, per germline. V lost 5 bases and J lost 4, with 18 bases in between. This CDR3 comprises 16 residues. CDR3 bases: TGTGCCAGCAGCTCACACGGGGGAGGGGGTAATCAGCCCCAGCATTTT. Translating it yields CASSSHGGGGNQPQHF. The full variable domain, with the rest looked up from reference TRBV16 and TRBJ1-5, is GEEVAQTPKHLVRGEGQKAKLYCAPIKGHSYVFWYQQVLKNEFKFLISFQNENVFDETGMPKERFSAKCLPNSPCSLEIQATKLEDSAVYFCASSSHGGGGNQPQHFGDGTRLSIL.

V gene TRBV6-5 combines with J gene TRBJ1-2, with TRBD1 matching 7 bases. The germline V gene has CDR1 MNHEY and CDR2 SVGAGI. The V gene end was trimmed by 6 bases and the J gene end by 4 bases; junction bases not matched to a gene: 11. The CDR3 is 15 amino acids. This chain's CDR3 is CASRTGTAVPYGYTF. Written as DNA, the CDR3 is TGTGCCAGCAGGACCGGGACAGCCGTCCCCTATGGCTACACCTTC.

This clone has just a few counts. V gene TRBV9 combines with J gene TRBJ1-1; D not certain. The CDR3 contains 14 residues. V lost 0 bases and J 1 base, leaving 7 bases between the germline ends. Looked up from germline, CDR1 is SGDLS and CDR2 is YYNGEE. CDR3 sequence (DNA): TGTGCCAGCAGCGTAGACCCGAAGAACACTGAAGCTTTCTTT. Its translation is CASSVDPKNTEAFF.

The rearrangement links TRBV27 to TRBJ2-3; maybe TRBD1 (6 bases). Germline V gives CDR1 MNHEY, CDR2 SMNVEV (reference sequence). The length of the CDR3 is 15 residues. The ends were cut back, 4 bases at V and 0 bases at J, with 11 bases in the middle. The CDR3 loop reads CASSYGQTSTDTQYF. DNA of the CDR3: TGTGCCAGCAGTTACGGACAGACTAGCACAGATACGCAGTATTTT.

The chain uses TRBV11-3 and TRBJ2-1, with 10 bases fitting TRBD2. CDR1 SGHNT and CDR2 YENEEA come from the germline V gene. V shed 6 bases and J 5 bases; nucleotides not matched to a gene: 4. There are 14 residues in the CDR3. Written as DNA, the CDR3 is TGTGCCAGCAGTCCCACTAGCGGGAACAATGAGCAGTTCTTC. This sequence encodes CASSPTSGNNEQFF.

The chain is built from TRBV12-3 or TRBV12-4 and TRBJ1-3, with D perhaps TRBD1 (5 bases). CDR3 length: 12 amino acids. Trimming cost V 8 bases and J 8 bases, with 13 bases left between them. As DNA, the CDR3 is TGTGCCAGCGGTCGCCTGGGGGACACCATATATTTT. This translates into CASGRLGDTIYF.

V usage is TRBV11-1 and J usage is TRBJ2-1, with 7 bases matching TRBD2. V gave up 1 base and J gave up 7 bases; unmatched junction bases: 4. The CDR3 runs to 14 residues. Germline V gene lookup returns CDR1 SGHAT and CDR2 FQDESV (reference sequence). The CDR3 is CASSLGEGFNEQFF. The CDR3 nucleotides are TGTGCCAGCAGCTTAGGGGAGGGATTTAATGAGCAGTTCTTC.

The V and J genes are TRBV28 and TRBJ2-1; D perhaps matches TRBD2 (5 bases). Germline CDR1 MDHEN, CDR2 SYDVKM. This CDR3 has 17 residues. Trimming left V 1 base short and J 7 bases short, with 20 bases between. This CDR3 reads CASSLFKRRERRNEQFF. As DNA, the CDR3 is TGTGCCAGCAGTTTATTCAAACGACGGGAAAGGAGAAATGAGCAGTTCTTC.

The V gene is TRBV7-2, the J gene TRBJ2-3; D is perhaps TRBD2 (5 bases). The CDR3 is 15 amino acids. Per germline, CDR1 SGHTA and CDR2 FQGNSA. The V end was cut by 4 bases, the J end by 2 bases, with 13 bases between. As DNA, the CDR3 is TGTGCCAGCAGCTGGAGGAGTGGGGACACAGATACGCAGTATTTT. Protein: CASSWRSGDTDTQYF.

The chain joins TRBV9 to TRBJ1-2, with D maybe TRBD1 (6 bases). The ends were cut back, 3 bases at V and 5 bases at J, with 11 bases in the middle. Germline V gives CDR1 SGDLS, CDR2 YYNGEE. The CDR3 runs to 13 residues. As DNA, the CDR3 is TGTGCCAGCAGCGCATACAGGGCTTATGGCTACACCTTC. Amino acid sequence: CASSAYRAYGYTF.

V gene TRBV6-5 combines with J gene TRBJ1-5, with 7 bases fitting TRBD1. Germline trimming cut 5 bases from V and 5 bases from J; bases unmatched to any gene: 6. From germline, CDR1 is MNHEY and CDR2 SVGAGI. The CDR3 runs 14 residues. CDR3 in amino acids: CASSNRDSYQPQHF. DNA of the CDR3: TGTGCCAGCAGTAACCGGGACAGTTATCAGCCCCAGCATTTT.

The genes are TRBV5-1 and TRBJ1-4; 7 bases are a match to TRBD1. J gave up 0 bases and V 0 bases, and 2 bases lay outside the gene matches. The CDR3 sequence is 16 residues long. Germline loops: CDR1 SGHRS, CDR2 YFSETQ. This chain's CDR3 is CASSLGQGATNEKLFF. CDR3 in DNA: TGCGCCAGCAGCTTGGGGCAGGGGGCAACTAATGAAAAACTGTTTTTT.

The gene calls are TRBV15 and TRBJ2-5; 9 positions match TRBD2. V shed 1 base and J 2 bases; nucleotides not matched to a gene: 8. CDR3 length equals 17 residues. Per the germline V gene, CDR1 is LNHNV and CDR2 is YYDKDF (reference sequence). In DNA form, the CDR3 reads TGTGCCACCAGCAGAGCGGTAGCGGGGGCCTTTCAAGAGACCCAGTACTTC. It yields the protein CATSRAVAGAFQETQYF. Based on the CDR3 plus reference TRBV15 and TRBJ2-5, the full variable domain is DAMVIQNPRYQVTQFGKPVTLSCSQTLNHNVMYWYQQKSSQAPKLLFHYYDKDFNNEADTPDNFQSRRPNTSFCFLDIRSPGLGDTAMYLCATSRAVAGAFQETQYFGPGTRLLVL.

This clone was observed a few times. The V gene is TRBV7-9, the J gene TRBJ1-2; 8 nucleotides align to TRBD1. V lost 5 bases, J lost 4 bases, and 6 bases stayed unmatched. The CDR3 has 14 residues. Germline CDR1 is SEHNR and CDR2 is FQNEAQ (reference sequence). The CDR3 reads CASSVTGQGYGYTF. CDR3 sequence (DNA): TGTGCCAGCAGCGTTACCGGACAGGGCTATGGCTACACCTTC.

The chain is built from TRBV4-1 and TRBJ2-4, with 14 bases aligning to TRBD2. The CDR3 totals 19 residues. V lost 3 bases to trimming and J lost 0 bases; unmatched junction nucleotides: 7. CDR1 is MGHRA, CDR2 YSYEKL, per germline. In DNA, the CDR3 is TGCGCCAGCAGCCACCCCGGGACTAGCGGGGGACTAGCCAAAAACATTCAGTACTTC. The encoded protein is CASSHPGTSGGLAKNIQYF.

The chain joins TRBV5-4 to TRBJ2-1; D remains unclear. Trimming stripped 4 bases from V and 8 bases from J, with 13 bases between. The CDR3 length is 13 residues. CDR1 SGHNT and CDR2 YYREEE come from the germline V gene (reference sequence). The CDR3 sequence is CASSPATGYEQFF. CDR3 DNA: TGTGCCAGCAGCCCTGCGACTGGGTATGAGCAGTTCTTC.

This rearrangement joins TRBV19 to TRBJ2-3; TRBD2 aligns across 7 bases. The CDR3 extends over 17 amino acids. Germline V gives CDR1 LNHDA, CDR2 SQIVND (reference sequence). Losses at the gene ends were 7 bases for V and 3 bases for J; bases not matched to a gene: 16. Here the CDR3 DNA reads TGTGCCAGTACCGGGGGGACTAAAGCTGGGGCGACAGATACGCAGTATTTT. This gives the protein CASTGGTKAGATDTQYF. The whole variable domain, filled in from reference TRBV19 and TRBJ2-3, reads DGGITQSPKYLFRKEGQNVTLSCEQNLNHDAMYWYRQDPGQGLRLIYYSQIVNDFQKGDIAEGYSVSREKKESFPLTVTSAQKNPTAFYLCASTGGTKAGATDTQYFGPGTRLTVL.

The V call is TRBV27, the J call TRBJ1-2, with TRBD1 as a possible D gene (5 bases). V lost 5 bases and J lost 3, with 16 bases in between. This CDR3 has 15 residues. Germline lookup yields CDR1 MNHEY and CDR2 SMNVEV (reference sequence). This chain's CDR3 is CASSLRDGGYYGYTF. The CDR3, as DNA: TGTGCCAGCAGTCTCCGGGACGGGGGGTACTATGGCTACACCTTC.

The gene calls are TRBV6-6 and TRBJ2-3; D gene unclear. Germline V CDR1 and CDR2: MNHNY, SVGAGI (reference sequence). Between the trimmed V and J ends, which lost 5 bases and 5 bases, there was a span of 5 bases. The CDR3 is 11 amino acids. CDR3 sequence: CASSNRDTQYF. The CDR3 DNA follows: TGTGCCAGCAGTAACAGAGATACGCAGTATTTT.

The rearrangement uses TRBV5-4 and TRBJ2-7; 8 nucleotides match TRBD2. CDR3 length: 15 amino acids. Per the germline V gene, CDR1 is SGHNT and CDR2 is YYREEE (reference sequence). J lost 0 bases, V lost 0 bases, and 2 bases had no gene match. CDR3 residues: CASSLDGGDSYEQYF. CDR3 coding DNA: TGTGCCAGCAGCTTGGACGGGGGGGACTCCTACGAGCAGTACTTC.

The chain employs TRBV12-5 and TRBJ1-5; TRBD1 agrees at 8 bases. Germline V gene lookup returns CDR1 LGHNT and CDR2 FRNRAP. The CDR3 consists of 17 residues. With 2 bases clipped from V and 6 bases from J, the junction kept 12 bases outside the gene matches. The CDR3 protein is CASGLTTGGSVVQPQHF. Written as DNA, the CDR3 is TGTGCTAGTGGTTTGACAACAGGGGGTAGCGTTGTTCAGCCCCAGCATTTT.

The chain employs TRBV29-1 and TRBJ1-3, with no clear D. The CDR3 covers 14 residues. V lost 3 bases and J 4 bases, leaving 13 bases between the germline ends. The V gene's germline CDR1 is SQVTM and CDR2 ANQGSEA. The CDR3 here is CSVDSGQTGNTIYF. Written as DNA, the CDR3 is TGCAGCGTTGACAGCGGCCAGACAGGAAACACCATATATTTT.

Concerning this clone: The sample carries other DNA sequences with the same CDR3. This chain links TRBV4-1 with TRBJ1-4; 8 nucleotides align to TRBD1. The CDR3 has 14 residues. V trimming: 0 bases; J trimming: 8 bases; junction bases outside the gene matches: 2. Per the germline V gene, CDR1 is MGHRA and CDR2 is YSYEKL. DNA of the CDR3: TGCGCCAGCAGCCAAGACAGGGGGCAGGAAAAACTGTTTTTT. Its translation: CASSQDRGQEKLFF.

CDR3 nucleotides: TGCAGCACCAAGAGACAGACTGGCACAGATACGCAGTATTTT. Protein sequence: CSTKRQTGTDTQYF. V usage is TRBV29-1 and J usage is TRBJ2-3; D is perhaps TRBD1 (5 bases). Germline assignment: CDR1 SQVTM and CDR2 ANQGSEA. V dropped 8 bases and J dropped 1 base, with 16 bases sitting between them. The CDR3 is 14 residues long.

The chain joins TRBV7-7 to TRBJ2-5; 7 bases line up with TRBD2. The CDR3 is 15 amino acids. The V gene's germline CDR1 is SSHAT and CDR2 FNYEAQ (reference sequence). V shed 2 bases, J shed 1 base, and the junction held 4 bases outside the gene matches. In DNA, the CDR3 is TGTGCCAGCAGCTTATCTCCTAGCGGCCAAGAGACCCAGTACTTC. Amino acids: CASSLSPSGQETQYF. The full variable domain, with the rest looked up from reference TRBV7-7 and TRBJ2-5, is GAGVSQSPRYKVTKRGQDVTLRCDPISSHATLYWYQQALGQGPEFLTYFNYEAQPDKSGLPSDRFSAERPEGSISTLTIQRTEQRDSAMYRCASSLSPSGQETQYFGPGTRLLVL.